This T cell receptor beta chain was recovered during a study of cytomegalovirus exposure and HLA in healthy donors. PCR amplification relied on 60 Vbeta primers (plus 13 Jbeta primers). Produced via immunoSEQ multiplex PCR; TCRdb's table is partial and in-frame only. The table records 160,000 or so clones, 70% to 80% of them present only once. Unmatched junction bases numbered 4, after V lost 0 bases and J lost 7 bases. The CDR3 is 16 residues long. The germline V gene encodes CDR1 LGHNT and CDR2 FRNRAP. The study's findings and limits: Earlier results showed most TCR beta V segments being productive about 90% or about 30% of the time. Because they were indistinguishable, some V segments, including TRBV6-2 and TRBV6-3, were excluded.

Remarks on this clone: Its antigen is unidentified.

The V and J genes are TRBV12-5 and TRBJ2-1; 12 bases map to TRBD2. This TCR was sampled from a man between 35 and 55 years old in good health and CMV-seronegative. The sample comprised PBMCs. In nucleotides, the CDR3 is TGTGCTAGTGGTTTGGTCCTAGCGGGGGGGCCAAATGAGCAGTTCTTC. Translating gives CASGLVLAGGPNEQFF.